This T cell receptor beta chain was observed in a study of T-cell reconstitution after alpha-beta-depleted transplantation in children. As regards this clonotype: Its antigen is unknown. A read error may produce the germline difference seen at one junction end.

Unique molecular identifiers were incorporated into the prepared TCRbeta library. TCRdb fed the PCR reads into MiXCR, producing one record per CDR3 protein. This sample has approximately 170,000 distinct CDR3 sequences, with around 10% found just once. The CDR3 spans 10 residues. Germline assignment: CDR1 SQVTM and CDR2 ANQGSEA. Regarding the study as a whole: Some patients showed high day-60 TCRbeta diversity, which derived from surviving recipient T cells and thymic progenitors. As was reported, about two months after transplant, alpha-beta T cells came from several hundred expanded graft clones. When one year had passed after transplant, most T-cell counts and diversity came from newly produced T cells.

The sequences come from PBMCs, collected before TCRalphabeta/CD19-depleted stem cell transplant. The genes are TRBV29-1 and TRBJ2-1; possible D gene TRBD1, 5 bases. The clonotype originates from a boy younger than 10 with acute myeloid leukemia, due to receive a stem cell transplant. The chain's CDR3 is CSVADNAQFF. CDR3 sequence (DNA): TGCAGCGTTGCGGACAATGCGCAGTTCTTC.